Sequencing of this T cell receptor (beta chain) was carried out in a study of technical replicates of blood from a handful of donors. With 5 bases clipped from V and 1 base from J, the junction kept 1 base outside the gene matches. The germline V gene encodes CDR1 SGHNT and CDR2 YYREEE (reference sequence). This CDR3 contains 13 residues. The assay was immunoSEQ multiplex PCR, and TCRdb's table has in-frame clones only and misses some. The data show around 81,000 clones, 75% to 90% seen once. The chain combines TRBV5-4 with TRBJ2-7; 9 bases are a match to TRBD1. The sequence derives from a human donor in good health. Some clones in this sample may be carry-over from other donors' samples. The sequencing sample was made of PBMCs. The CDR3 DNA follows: TGTGCCAGCAGGGGACAGGGATCCTACGAGCAGTACTTC. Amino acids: CASRGQGSYEQYF. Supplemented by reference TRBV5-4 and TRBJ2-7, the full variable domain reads ETGVTQSPTHLIKTRGQQVTLRCSSQSGHNTVSWYQQALGQGPQFIFQYYREEENGRGNFPPRFSGLQFPNYSSELNVNALELDDSALYLCASRGQGSYEQYFGPGTRLTVT.